This T cell receptor (beta chain) was identified during a study of T cell repertoires in cytomegalovirus infection. Looking at the study overall: Through public TCR beta signatures, both CMV infection and matching HLA type were indicated.

This clonotype was seen more than once but under ten times. The antigen remains undetermined. A single record per CDR3 protein comes from TCRdb applying MiXCR to the reads. The repertoire has 830,000 or so distinct CDR3 sequences, approximately 29% of them found once; the top ten carry under 15%. The CDR3 length is 13 residues. V gave up 5 bases and J gave up 4 bases, with 11 bases separating them. Per the germline V gene, CDR1 is SEHNR and CDR2 is FQNEAQ (reference sequence). This TCR was recovered from a human donor in good health (CMV status not recorded). Some clones in this sample may be carry-over from other donors' samples. Sequenced material: cultured CD8+ T cells from PBMCs, taken from culture after CMV antigen stimulation. The chain employs TRBV7-9 and TRBJ1-1; D is unresolved. CDR3: CASSVTSGTEAFF. In nucleotides, the CDR3 is TGTGCCAGCAGCGTAACCAGCGGCACTGAAGCTTTCTTT.